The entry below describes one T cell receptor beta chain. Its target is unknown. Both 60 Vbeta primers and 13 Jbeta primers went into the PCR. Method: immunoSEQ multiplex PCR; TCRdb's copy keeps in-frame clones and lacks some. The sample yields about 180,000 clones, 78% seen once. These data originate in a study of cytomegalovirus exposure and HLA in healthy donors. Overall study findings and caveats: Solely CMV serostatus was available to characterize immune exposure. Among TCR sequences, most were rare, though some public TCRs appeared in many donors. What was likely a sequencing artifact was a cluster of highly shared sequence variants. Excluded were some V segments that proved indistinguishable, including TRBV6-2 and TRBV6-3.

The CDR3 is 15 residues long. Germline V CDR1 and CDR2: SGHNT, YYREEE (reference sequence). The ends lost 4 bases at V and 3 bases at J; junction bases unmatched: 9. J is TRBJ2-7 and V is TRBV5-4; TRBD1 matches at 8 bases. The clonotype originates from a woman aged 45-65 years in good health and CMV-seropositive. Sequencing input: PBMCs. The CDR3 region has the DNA TGTGCCAGCAGCGACAAAAAGACAGGGGACTACGAGCAGTACTTC. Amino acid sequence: CASSDKKTGDYEQYF.